The 11 T cell receptor beta chains listed next were all sequenced from one sample in a study of blood T cells in healthy people across ages. Combining a sample-barcoded 5' primer with a J-beta primer mix, a second PCR ran for about 7 to 11 cycles. TCRdb re-derived calls from the 5' RACE reads in MiXCR, one entry per CDR3 protein. Of 1.5 million to 2 million distinct CDR3 sequences in the sample, roughly 27% were seen once. Sequencing was performed on blood. These receptors came from a woman in her 30s in good health.

The chain uses TRBV4-3 and TRBJ2-4, with 9 nucleotides matching TRBD2. CDR1 and CDR2 from the germline V gene are LGHNA and YSLEER. The V gene end was trimmed by 0 bases and the J gene end by 13 bases; junction bases not matched to a gene: 19. CDR3 size: 18 residues. CDR3 residues: CASSQDLVGSGSLGEQYF. The CDR3 DNA reads TGCGCCAGCAGCCAAGATCTTGTAGGTAGCGGGAGTTTGGGTGAGCAGTACTTC.

Points on this clonotype: Relative to the germline gene, one junction end is altered; a read error may explain this. The rearrangement joins TRBV7-2 to TRBJ2-7; D ambiguous. Germline loops: CDR1 SGHTA, CDR2 FQGNSA. The CDR3 sequence is 15 residues long. The CDR3 reads CANSPGLGTYNEQYF. The CDR3 DNA reads TGTGCCAACAGCCCCGGGCTAGGCACCTACAATGAGCAGTACTTC.

This clonotype was detected a few times. An end of the junction differs from the germline gene, which may be a read error. The chain joins TRBV28 to TRBJ2-5, with D perhaps TRBD1 or TRBD2 (5 bases each). The CDR3 is 15 amino acids. The V gene's germline CDR1 is MDHEN and CDR2 SYDVKM. The CDR3 loop is CAGSSPFSGRETQYF. The CDR3 region has the DNA TGTGCCGGCAGTTCTCCGTTCTCAGGGAGAGAGACCCAGTACTTC.

The J gene is TRBJ2-1, the V gene TRBV29-1; TRBD1 agrees at 7 bases. The CDR3 sequence is 14 residues long. The V gene's germline CDR1 is SQVTM and CDR2 ANQGSEA. The V gene end was trimmed by 4 bases and the J gene end by 1 base; junction bases not matched to a gene: 4. The CDR3 loop reads CSVVLQGSYNEQFF. The CDR3 nucleotides read TGCAGCGTTGTCCTACAGGGGTCCTACAATGAGCAGTTCTTC.

The chain has TRBV11-2 and TRBJ1-2; D call uncertain. The CDR3 spans 15 residues. CDR1 and CDR2 (germline): SGHAT, FQNNGV. V was pared by 4 bases and J by 2 bases, with 14 bases between. The CDR3 is CASSSAGEGNYGYTF. Here the CDR3 DNA reads TGTGCCAGCAGCTCGGCCGGGGAGGGCAACTATGGCTACACCTTC.

This rearrangement joins TRBV30 to TRBJ2-3, with 9 bases aligning to TRBD2. The length of the CDR3 is 15 residues. The germline V gene has CDR1 GTSNPN and CDR2 SVGIG (reference sequence). V lost 0 bases and J lost 1; bases outside the gene matches: 2. CDR3 loop: CAWSVRTSGTDTQYF. Written as DNA, the CDR3 is TGTGCCTGGAGTGTACGGACTAGCGGCACAGATACGCAGTATTTT.

A remark on this clonotype: One end of the junction varies from germline; a read error may be responsible. The V call is TRBV4-2, the J call TRBJ2-1, with 9 positions matching TRBD2. Germline CDR1 LGHNA, CDR2 YNFKEQ. The CDR3 is made up of 18 amino acids. The CDR3 nucleotides are TGTGCCAGCAGCCCTCCCCCCCATCTAGCGGGGTTGGTGAATGGGCAGTTCTTC. Its translation: CASSPPPHLAGLVNGQFF.

This clonotype was seen only once. The junction departs from germline at one end; a sequencing error may be responsible. The CDR3 region is CTSSDGGTQRQYF. CDR3 nucleotide sequence: TGTACCAGTTCTGACGGAGGGACCCAACGGCAGTACTTC. This chain links TRBV19 with TRBJ2-7; tentative D call: TRBD2 (6 bases). This CDR3 is 13 amino acids long. Germline V gene data show CDR1 as LNHDA and CDR2 as SQIVND (reference sequence). The full variable domain, rest sourced from reference TRBV19 and TRBJ2-7, is DGGITQSPKYLFRKEGQNVTLSCEQNLNHDAMYWYRQDPGQGLRLIYYSQIVNDFQKGDIAEGYSVSREKKESFPLTVTSAQKNPTAFYLCTSSDGGTQRQYFGPGTRLTVT.

The J gene is TRBJ2-7, the V gene TRBV28; D gene unclear. Germline assignment: CDR1 MDHEN and CDR2 SYDVKM. This CDR3 is 14 amino acids long. The V end was cut by 1 base, the J end by 3 bases, with 10 bases between. The CDR3, as DNA: TGTGCCAGCAGTTTATTGGGCCTAGGCTACGAGCAGTACTTC. Its protein is CASSLLGLGYEQYF.

In this sample, this clonotype turned up many times. The chain carries TRBV6-4 and TRBJ2-7, with a possible D match to TRBD2 (5 bases). V was cut by 5 bases and J by 0 bases, with 20 bases left in between. CDR3 size: 17 residues. CDR1 and CDR2 (germline): MRHNA, SNTAGT. The CDR3 nucleotides read TGTGCCAGCAGTCATGCGGCGGGCCTATCAGGCTCCTACGAGCAGTACTTC. It yields the protein CASSHAAGLSGSYEQYF.

The genes are TRBV3-1 and TRBJ2-7, with 10 bases identical to TRBD2. The CDR3 contains 15 residues. CDR1 is LGHDT, CDR2 YNNKEL, per germline (reference sequence). The V segment lost 2 bases and the J segment 5 bases; nucleotides outside the gene matches: 6. CDR3 DNA sequence: TGTGCCAGCAGCCAATCGACGCTAGCGGGAGACGAGCAGTACTTC. This sequence encodes CASSQSTLAGDEQYF.